What follows are 24 T cell receptor beta chains derived from one specimen sequenced in a study of blood T cell repertoires in COVID-19. Assay used: immunoSEQ multiplex PCR; TCRdb lists only in-frame clones, some missing. Of about 250,000 clones listed, 80% to 90% are singletons. The sequenced sample consisted of PBMCs or T cells enriched from blood (not recorded which). These receptors all stem from a woman aged 40 to 50 who had been exposed to COVID-19.

This clone was detected a few times. CDR3 protein: CATSVGTSGEETQYF. CDR3 sequence (DNA): TGTGCCACCAGCGTGGGGACTAGCGGTGAGGAGACCCAGTACTTC. The chain carries TRBV15 and TRBJ2-5, with 11 bases fitting TRBD2. The CDR3 is made up of 15 amino acids. In germline, CDR1 is LNHNV, CDR2 YYDKDF (reference sequence). V lost 5 bases to trimming and J lost 5 bases; unmatched junction nucleotides: 7. The full variable domain, its missing parts supplied by reference TRBV15 and TRBJ2-5, is DAMVIQNPRYQVTQFGKPVTLSCSQTLNHNVMYWYQQKSSQAPKLLFHYYDKDFNNEADTPDNFQSRRPNTSFCFLDIRSPGLGDTAMYLCATSVGTSGEETQYFGPGTRLLVL.

The chain couples TRBV7-2 to TRBJ1-5; TRBD1 might be the D (5 bases). CDR1 SGHTA and CDR2 FQGNSA come from the germline V gene. This CDR3 has 13 amino acids. Trimming cost V 5 bases and J 4 bases, with 9 bases left between them. CDR3 loop: CASSAQGNQPQHF. CDR3 sequence (DNA): TGTGCCAGCAGCGCCCAGGGTAATCAGCCCCAGCATTTT.

This clone was counted only a few times. The chain is built from TRBV28 and TRBJ1-5; TRBD1 matches 7 bases. V gave up 4 bases and J gave up 4 bases; unmatched junction bases: 4. In germline, CDR1 is MDHEN, CDR2 SYDVKM. This CDR3 has 14 residues. The CDR3 spells CASSSTGRNQPQHF. The CDR3, as DNA: TGTGCCAGCAGTTCGACAGGGAGGAATCAGCCCCAGCATTTT. Full variable domain (rest looked up from reference TRBV28 and TRBJ1-5): DVKVTQSSRYLVKRTGEKVFLECVQDMDHENMFWYRQDPGLGLRLIYFSYDVKMKEKGDIPEGYSVSREKKERFSLILESASTNQTSMYLCASSSTGRNQPQHFGDGTRLSIL.

V gene TRBV25-1 combines with J gene TRBJ2-4; 8 bases line up with TRBD2. CDR1 and CDR2 from the germline V gene are MGHDK and SYGVNS. This CDR3 region has 17 residues. V was pared by 0 bases and J by 0 bases, with 4 bases of the junction left unmatched. The CDR3, as DNA: TGTGCCAGCAGTGAATACTCAAGCGGGGGAGCCAAAAACATTCAGTACTTC. Translation: CASSEYSSGGAKNIQYF. Using reference TRBV25-1 and TRBJ2-4 for the parts outside the CDR3, the full variable domain is EADIYQTPRYLVIGTGKKITLECSQTMGHDKMYWYQQDPGMELHLIHYSYGVNSTEKGDLSSESTVSRIRTEHFPLTLESARPSHTSQYLCASSEYSSGGAKNIQYFGAGTRLSVL.

This clone was seen many times. J is TRBJ1-2 and V is TRBV29-1, with 7 bases that match TRBD1. After removal of 4 bases from V and 4 bases from J, the junction contained 3 bases not matched to a gene. Germline V gives CDR1 SQVTM, CDR2 ANQGSEA. The CDR3 runs 12 residues. CDR3 amino acids: CSVGDSSYGYTF. The DNA for the CDR3 is TGCAGCGTTGGGGACAGCTCCTATGGCTACACCTTC.

The gene calls are TRBV9 and TRBJ1-1; D unresolved. Germline CDR1 SGDLS, CDR2 YYNGEE. Between the trimmed V and J ends, which lost 5 bases and 4 bases, there was a span of 6 bases. The CDR3 has 11 amino acids. The CDR3 DNA reads TGTGCCAGCAGTCCGAGCACTGAAGCTTTCTTT. Translation: CASSPSTEAFF.

The rearrangement joins TRBV6-5 to TRBJ1-1; 7 bases fit TRBD1. Per germline, CDR1 MNHEY and CDR2 SVGAGI. This CDR3 region has 14 residues. V shed 6 bases, J shed 1 base, and the junction held 5 bases outside the gene matches. The CDR3 DNA sequence: TGTGCCAGCAGATTACAGGGGAGGAACACTGAAGCTTTCTTT. Translated, it gives CASRLQGRNTEAFF.

Details on this clone: Relative to the germline gene, one junction end is altered; a read error may explain this. The chain carries TRBV6-1 and TRBJ1-1, with 7 bases lining up with TRBD1. From germline, CDR1 is MNHNS and CDR2 SASEGT. This CDR3 spans 14 amino acids. CDR3 protein: CASSEGTVRTEAFF. Here the CDR3 DNA reads TGTGCCAGCAGCGAAGGGACAGTGCGAACTGAAGCTTTCTTT.

DNA for the CDR3: TGTGCCAGCAGCACCACAGGGTTATGGGATACGCAGTATTTT. Encoded protein: CASSTTGLWDTQYF. The V and J genes are TRBV5-6 and TRBJ2-3; TRBD1 might be the D (6 bases). The CDR3 is 14 amino acids. Per germline, CDR1 SGHDT and CDR2 YYEEEE. Trimming took off 4 bases at V and 6 bases at J, with 15 bases between the two ends.

The chain couples TRBV7-2 to TRBJ1-1; tentative D call: TRBD1 (6 bases). CDR3 length equals 14 residues. Between the trimmed V and J ends, which lost 3 bases and 2 bases, there was a span of 10 bases. Germline CDR1 and CDR2: SGHTA and FQGNSA. This chain's CDR3 is CASSFPTGNTEAFF. DNA of the CDR3: TGTGCCAGCAGCTTCCCGACAGGCAACACTGAAGCTTTCTTT.

This clone was seen once. The J gene is TRBJ1-4, the V gene TRBV5-1, with 8 bases fitting TRBD1. V lost 2 bases and J lost 8; bases outside the gene matches: 8. Germline V gives CDR1 SGHRS, CDR2 YFSETQ. The CDR3 loop spans 15 amino acids. As DNA, the CDR3 is TGCGCCAGCAGCTTTGACAGGGGAGGGGAGGAAAAACTGTTTTTT. This translates into CASSFDRGGEEKLFF. Using reference TRBV5-1 and TRBJ1-4 for the parts outside the CDR3, the full variable domain is KAGVTQTPRYLIKTRGQQVTLSCSPISGHRSVSWYQQTPGQGLQFLFEYFSETQRNKGNFPGRFSGRQFSNSRSEMNVSTLELGDSALYLCASSFDRGGEEKLFFGSGTQLSVL.

The chain couples TRBV24-1 to TRBJ1-6; D ambiguous. V shed 7 bases and J shed 7 bases, with 10 bases lying between them. The CDR3 has 13 amino acids. Germline CDR1 KGHDR, CDR2 SFDVKD. CDR3 sequence: CATSPVPNSPLHF. The CDR3 region has the DNA TGTGCCACCAGCCCGGTCCCGAATTCACCCCTCCACTTT.

Only a few counts were recorded for this clone. The gene calls are TRBV11-2 and TRBJ1-2; 7 bases line up with TRBD1. After removal of 5 bases from V and 0 bases from J, the junction contained 6 bases not matched to a gene. CDR3 length equals 15 residues. Germline assignment: CDR1 SGHAT and CDR2 FQNNGV. The CDR3 loop reads CASSPRTGTNYGYTF. CDR3 nucleotides: TGTGCCAGCAGCCCCCGGACAGGAACTAACTATGGCTACACCTTC.

This rearrangement joins TRBV27 to TRBJ2-5, with D possibly TRBD2 on 6 matching bases. V lost 4 bases, J lost 5 bases, and 14 bases lay in between. Germline CDR1 MNHEY, CDR2 SMNVEV (reference sequence). The CDR3 extends over 14 amino acids. Here the CDR3 reads CASSSQRVGETQYF. CDR3 sequence (DNA): TGTGCCAGCAGTTCGCAGCGGGTGGGCGAGACCCAGTACTTC.

The CDR3: CSASEGQKNQPQHF. The CDR3 DNA is TGCAGTGCTAGTGAGGGACAGAAAAATCAGCCCCAGCATTTT. The chain recombines TRBV20-1 with TRBJ1-5; 7 positions match TRBD1. V lost 3 bases and J lost 4; bases outside the gene matches: 6. CDR1 is DFQATT and CDR2 is SNEGSKA in the germline V gene (reference sequence). The CDR3 has 14 amino acids.

The rearrangement uses TRBV2 and TRBJ2-5, with 9 nucleotides matching TRBD2. Germline lookup yields CDR1 SNHLY and CDR2 FYNNEI. The CDR3 sequence is 13 residues long. Unmatched junction bases numbered 1, after V lost 6 bases and J lost 2 bases. CDR3 loop: CASRTSGQETQYF. The CDR3 DNA reads as TGTGCCAGCAGGACTAGCGGTCAAGAGACCCAGTACTTC.

The chain carries TRBV29-1 and TRBJ2-1, with 12 bases matching TRBD2. The CDR3 is 12 residues long. Per the germline V gene, CDR1 is SQVTM and CDR2 is ANQGSEA. The CDR3 loop reads CRASGGAGEQFF. CDR3 DNA: TGCAGGGCTAGCGGGGGGGCAGGAGAGCAGTTCTTC.

The gene calls are TRBV7-8 and TRBJ2-5, with TRBD2 matching 8 bases. Per the germline V gene, CDR1 is SGHVS and CDR2 is FQNEAQ. The CDR3 sequence is 14 residues long. After removal of 5 bases from V and 5 bases from J, the junction contained 7 bases not matched to a gene. The CDR3 DNA sequence: TGTGCCAGCAGCGATGGGACTAGGGGGGAGACCCAGTACTTC. Protein sequence: CASSDGTRGETQYF. Looking up the rest from reference TRBV7-8 and TRBJ2-5 gives the full variable domain: GAGVSQSPRYKVAKRGQDVALRCDPISGHVSLFWYQQALGQGPEFLTYFQNEAQLDKSGLPSDRFFAERPEGSVSTLKIQRTQQEDSAVYLCASSDGTRGETQYFGPGTRLLVL.

J is TRBJ2-1 and V is TRBV5-1; D may be TRBD2 (6 bases). With 4 bases removed from V and 5 bases from J, the gap between germline ends came to 19 bases. Germline V lookup: CDR1 SGHRS, CDR2 YFSETQ. This CDR3 is built from 16 residues. The CDR3 DNA follows: TGCGCCAGCAGCCCTCTTCTCGGGACTCAACACAATGAGCAGTTCTTC. Translated, it gives CASSPLLGTQHNEQFF.

The chain is built from TRBV4-1 and TRBJ2-3; D is unclear. Per germline, CDR1 MGHRA and CDR2 YSYEKL. V was clipped by 2 bases and J by 3 bases, with 9 bases between them. There are 14 residues in the CDR3. The CDR3 sequence is CASSQNSDTDTQYF. The CDR3 coding sequence is TGCGCCAGCAGCCAAAACTCCGATACAGATACGCAGTATTTT.

This chain uses TRBV7-6 with TRBJ1-5; tentative D call: TRBD1 (5 bases). V lost 3 bases to trimming and J lost 0 bases, with 9 bases between them. Per germline, CDR1 SGHVS and CDR2 FNYEAQ. The CDR3 spans 15 residues. The CDR3 is CASSLWQGSNQPQHF. In DNA, the CDR3 is TGTGCCAGCAGCTTGTGGCAGGGTAGCAATCAGCCCCAGCATTTT.

The rearrangement uses TRBV7-3 and TRBJ1-1, with D maybe TRBD1 (5 bases). The V gene lost 5 bases and the J gene lost 0 bases, with 13 bases spanning the gap. The V gene's germline CDR1 is SGHTA and CDR2 FQGTGA. CDR3 length: 15 residues. CDR3 protein: CASSPSGLLNTEAFF. CDR3 in DNA: TGTGCCAGCAGCCCCTCGGGACTCCTGAACACTGAAGCTTTCTTT.

V gene TRBV5-1 combines with J gene TRBJ2-1; maybe TRBD2 (5 bases). This CDR3 has 14 amino acids. V shed 5 bases and J shed 0 bases, with 9 bases lying between them. Germline CDR1 reads SGHRS; CDR2 reads YFSETQ. Written as DNA, the CDR3 is TGCGCCAGCAGAGACACTAGCTCCTACAATGAGCAGTTCTTC. Protein: CASRDTSSYNEQFF.

The V call is TRBV5-6, the J call TRBJ2-1; 7 nucleotides match TRBD2. V dropped 3 bases and J dropped 7; count of bases not matched to a gene: 7. CDR1 is SGHDT and CDR2 is YYEEEE in the germline V gene. The CDR3 length is 14 residues. The CDR3 sequence is CASSWGTISNEQFF. CDR3 in DNA: TGTGCCAGCAGCTGGGGGACTATCTCGAATGAGCAGTTCTTC.